A selection of T cell receptor beta chains follows, all from one sample in a study of T cells after yellow fever vaccination. TCRdb called the 5' RACE reads again in MiXCR, with one record for every CDR3 protein. The sample holds approximately 510,000 distinct CDR3 sequences; just over 20% are singletons and the top ten take roughly a sixth. The sequencing here drew on PBMCs, taken roughly 23 days after the first yellow fever vaccination. Receptors originate from a man aged 18 to 30 who received the YFV17D yellow fever vaccine. Each CDR3 is given with its conserved first and last residue. The order of the fields is clone size, D gene, J gene, V gene, CDR3 protein, CDR3 DNA. D genes are given only for firm matches. Size values are once, few and many counts, or a class for expanded clones, and some rows have none.

abundance: NA
d_gene: NA
j_gene: TRBJ2-6
v_gene: TRBV5-1
CDR3aa: CASSPDRYGANVLTF
CDR3nt: TGCGCCAGCAGCCCTGACAGATACGGGGCCAACGTCCTGACTTTC

abundance: few
d_gene: TRBD1
j_gene: TRBJ1-4
v_gene: TRBV6-2/TRBV6-3
CDR3aa: CASSYPARGLGEKLFF
CDR3nt: TGTGCCAGCAGTTATCCCGCTAGGGGGCTTGGAGAAAAACTGTTTTTT

abundance: few
d_gene: NA
j_gene: TRBJ1-1
v_gene: TRBV29-1
CDR3aa: CSVSDRPRGTEAFF
CDR3nt: TGCAGCGTTTCAGACAGGCCGAGGGGCACTGAAGCTTTCTTT

abundance: NA
d_gene: TRBD2
j_gene: TRBJ2-2
v_gene: TRBV29-1
CDR3aa: CSVEGLAETGELFF
CDR3nt: TGCAGCGTTGAAGGGCTAGCGGAAACCGGGGAGCTGTTTTTT

abundance: NA
d_gene: TRBD1
j_gene: TRBJ2-7
v_gene: TRBV9
CDR3aa: CASSVSGQETYEQYF
CDR3nt: TGTGCCAGCAGCGTATCTGGACAGGAGACCTACGAGCAGTACTTC

abundance: NA
d_gene: NA
j_gene: TRBJ2-2
v_gene: TRBV20-1
CDR3aa: CSATSGVYTGELFF
CDR3nt: TGCAGTGCTACCAGTGGGGTGTACACCGGGGAGCTGTTTTTT

abundance: NA
d_gene: NA
j_gene: TRBJ1-1
v_gene: TRBV6-5
CDR3aa: CASSYPSEDLTEAFF
CDR3nt: TGTGCCAGCAGTTACCCGTCAGAAGATCTCACTGAAGCTTTCTTT

abundance: NA
d_gene: NA
j_gene: TRBJ2-3
v_gene: TRBV4-1
CDR3aa: CASSHNRETDTQYF
CDR3nt: TGCGCCAGCAGCCATAACAGGGAAACAGATACGCAGTATTTT

abundance: NA
d_gene: NA
j_gene: TRBJ1-5
v_gene: TRBV2
CDR3aa: CASSGVDRTGSQHF
CDR3nt: TGTGCCAGCAGTGGAGTAGATAGGACCGGGTCCCAGCATTTT

abundance: few
d_gene: NA
j_gene: TRBJ1-1
v_gene: TRBV5-1
CDR3aa: CASSPMGVNTEAFF
CDR3nt: TGCGCCAGCAGCCCCATGGGGGTGAACACTGAAGCTTTCTTT